One sample yielded the 8 T cell receptor beta chains listed below, sequenced in a study of post-analysis software for immune sequencing data. Study-level results: Elevated frequency relative to controls characterized 4 or 5 TRBV segments in patients, TRBV5-6, TRBV5-1 and TRBV20-1 among them.

These receptors lack a known antigen. Unique molecular identifiers were present in the TCR beta cDNA libraries. Each CDR3 protein is one row after TCRdb ran MiXCR on the PCR reads. The sample holds around 260,000 distinct CDR3 sequences; approximately 34% are singletons and the top ten take 4% to 5.5%. The sample comprised blood. The source of these receptors is a girl under 18 with multiple sclerosis.

This sequence joins TRBV6-5 and TRBJ1-3; 10 nucleotides align to TRBD1. There are 18 residues in the CDR3. Looked up from germline, CDR1 is MNHEY and CDR2 is SVGAGI. V was pared by 2 bases and J by 0 bases, with 7 bases of the junction left unmatched. As DNA, the CDR3 is TGTGCCAGCAGTTACGCCGTAGGGACAGGGGTCTCTGGAAACACCATATATTTT. Translation gives CASSYAVGTGVSGNTIYF.

There are many counts of this clonotype. The chain couples TRBV6-6 to TRBJ2-3; maybe TRBD2 (6 bases). CDR1 MNHNY and CDR2 SVGAGI come from the germline V gene (reference sequence). The CDR3 runs 12 residues. Trimming took off 5 bases at V and 4 bases at J, with 7 bases between the two ends. As DNA, the CDR3 is TGTGCCAGCAGTAGACTAGCAGATACGCAGTATTTT. Translation gives CASSRLADTQYF.

This clonotype has ten or more counts. This rearrangement joins TRBV4-1 to TRBJ1-1; D unclear. Germline assignment: CDR1 MGHRA and CDR2 YSYEKL. This CDR3 is 12 amino acids long. V gave up 5 bases and J gave up 2 bases, with 6 bases separating them. The CDR3 loop reads CASSLENTEAFF. DNA for the CDR3: TGCGCCAGCAGCTTGGAAAACACTGAAGCTTTCTTT.

This clonotype showed up many times. The chain employs TRBV7-9 and TRBJ2-5, with a possible D match to TRBD1 (6 bases). The length of the CDR3 is 15 residues. Germline CDR1 and CDR2: SEHNR and FQNEAQ (reference sequence). V was pared by 5 bases and J by 2 bases, with 15 bases between. The DNA for the CDR3 is TGTGCCAGCAGCCCCAGGGGCGTGGGGCAAGAGACCCAGTACTTC. Protein: CASSPRGVGQETQYF. The whole variable domain, remainder taken from reference TRBV7-9 and TRBJ2-5, is DTGVSQNPRHKITKRGQNVTFRCDPISEHNRLYWYRQTLGQGPEFLTYFQNEAQLEKSRLLSDRFSAERPKGSFSTLEIQRTEQGDSAMYLCASSPRGVGQETQYFGPGTRLLVL.

This clonotype was observed many times. CDR3 nucleotide sequence: TGTGCCAGCAGCCGGGGGTTAGGGTCAGATACGCAGTATTTT. This translates into CASSRGLGSDTQYF. The chain recombines TRBV3-1 with TRBJ2-3; D may correspond to TRBD1 or TRBD2 (5 bases each). Trimming shortened V by 4 bases and J by 4 bases, and 12 bases separated the two germline ends. Per the germline V gene, CDR1 is LGHDT and CDR2 is YNNKEL (reference sequence). The CDR3 consists of 14 residues.

This clonotype occurred many times. The gene calls are TRBV4-1 and TRBJ2-1; D might be TRBD2 (5 bases). This CDR3 is 14 amino acids long. CDR1 and CDR2 from the germline V gene are MGHRA and YSYEKL. The ends were cut back, 1 base at V and 8 bases at J, with 12 bases in the middle. This CDR3 reads CASSQVEADDEQFF. The CDR3 coding sequence is TGCGCCAGCAGCCAAGTGGAAGCGGACGATGAGCAGTTCTTC.

A word on this clonotype: Being one base from a much bigger clone, this may be a read error. The rearrangement joins TRBV12-3 or TRBV12-4 to TRBJ2-1, with D possibly being TRBD2 (6 bases). The CDR3 is 16 amino acids. Trimming took off 1 base at V and 4 bases at J, with 14 bases between the two ends. In DNA form, the CDR3 reads TGTGCCAGCAGTTTAGATCGGGGGACGGGATACAATGAGCAGTTCTTC. Protein sequence: CASSLDRGTGYNEQFF.

Concerning this clonotype itself: A junction boundary mismatches the germline segment, possibly from a read error. The genes are TRBV5-1 and TRBJ2-5, with D possibly being TRBD2 (6 bases). The germline CDR1 and CDR2 sequences are SGHRS and YFSETQ. This CDR3 is 14 amino acids long. CDR3 residues: CASSGGDAQETQCF. CDR3 in DNA: TGCGCCAGCAGCGGAGGGGACGCCCAAGAGACCCAGTGCTTC.